One T cell receptor beta chain is described in this entry. Its target is not known. The CDR3 is 16 amino acids. The V gene lost 4 bases and the J gene lost 1 base, with 15 bases spanning the gap. The germline CDR1 and CDR2 sequences are SGHTS and YDEGEE. The PCR made use of 60 Vbeta and 13 Jbeta primers. Profiling relied on immunoSEQ multiplex PCR, and the TCRdb table lists in-frame clones only, not all of them. The sample has approximately 84,000 clones, roughly 80% seen once; the top ten hold around 2%. The sample belongs to a study of cytomegalovirus exposure and HLA in healthy donors. Overall study results and limits: Looking again later, the authors saw that most CMV-associated TCR beta chains seemed HLA-restricted. Altogether, more than 150 TCR beta chains were recorded as cytomegalovirus-associated.

This chain links TRBV5-8 with TRBJ1-5, with D perhaps TRBD1 (5 bases). Sequenced sample: PBMCs. This TCR came from a man in his forties or fifties in good health and CMV-seronegative. The CDR3 spells CASSPRQRLSNQPQHF. CDR3 sequence (DNA): TGTGCCAGCAGCCCAAGACAGAGATTAAGCAATCAGCCCCAGCATTTT.